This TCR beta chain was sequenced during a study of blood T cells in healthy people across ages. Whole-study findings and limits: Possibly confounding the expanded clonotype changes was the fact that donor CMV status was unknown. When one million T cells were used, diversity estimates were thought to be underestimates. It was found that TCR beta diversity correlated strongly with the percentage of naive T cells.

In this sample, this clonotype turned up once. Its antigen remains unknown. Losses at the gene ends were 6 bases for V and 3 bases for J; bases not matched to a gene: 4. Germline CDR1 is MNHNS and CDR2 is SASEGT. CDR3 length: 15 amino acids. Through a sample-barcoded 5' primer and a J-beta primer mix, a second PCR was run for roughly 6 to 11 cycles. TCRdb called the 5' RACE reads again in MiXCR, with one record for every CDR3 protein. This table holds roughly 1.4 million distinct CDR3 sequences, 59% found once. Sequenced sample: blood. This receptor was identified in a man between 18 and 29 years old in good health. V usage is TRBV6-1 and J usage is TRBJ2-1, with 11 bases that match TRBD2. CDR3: CASRTSGNYYNEQFF. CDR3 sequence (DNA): TGTGCCAGCAGGACTAGCGGGAACTACTACAATGAGCAGTTCTTC.